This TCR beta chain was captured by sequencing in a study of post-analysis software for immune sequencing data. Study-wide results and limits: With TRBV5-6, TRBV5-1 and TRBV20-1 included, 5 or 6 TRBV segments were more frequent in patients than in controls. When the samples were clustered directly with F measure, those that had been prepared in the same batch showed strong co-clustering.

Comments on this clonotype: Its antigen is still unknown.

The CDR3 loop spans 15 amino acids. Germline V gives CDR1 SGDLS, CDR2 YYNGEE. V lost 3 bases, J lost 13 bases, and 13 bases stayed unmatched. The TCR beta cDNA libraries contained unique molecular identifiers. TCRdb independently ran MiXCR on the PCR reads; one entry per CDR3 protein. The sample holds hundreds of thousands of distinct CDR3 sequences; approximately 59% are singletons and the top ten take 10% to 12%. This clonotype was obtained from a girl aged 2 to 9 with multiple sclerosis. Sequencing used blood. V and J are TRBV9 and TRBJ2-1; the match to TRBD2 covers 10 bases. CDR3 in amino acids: CASSEREGLGETQFF. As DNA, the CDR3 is TGTGCCAGCAGCGAGCGGGAGGGCCTCGGAGAGACCCAGTTCTTC.